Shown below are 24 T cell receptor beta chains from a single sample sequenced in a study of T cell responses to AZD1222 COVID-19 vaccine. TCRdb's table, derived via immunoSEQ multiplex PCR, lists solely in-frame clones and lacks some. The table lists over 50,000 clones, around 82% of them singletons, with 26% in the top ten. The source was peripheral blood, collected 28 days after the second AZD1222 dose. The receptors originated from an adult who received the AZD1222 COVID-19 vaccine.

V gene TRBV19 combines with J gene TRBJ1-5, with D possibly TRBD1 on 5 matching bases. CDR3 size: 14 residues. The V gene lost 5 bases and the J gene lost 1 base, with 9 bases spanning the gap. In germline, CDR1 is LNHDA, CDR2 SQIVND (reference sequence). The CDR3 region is CASSPRASNQPQHF. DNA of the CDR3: TGTGCCAGTAGTCCCAGGGCAAGCAATCAGCCCCAGCATTTT.

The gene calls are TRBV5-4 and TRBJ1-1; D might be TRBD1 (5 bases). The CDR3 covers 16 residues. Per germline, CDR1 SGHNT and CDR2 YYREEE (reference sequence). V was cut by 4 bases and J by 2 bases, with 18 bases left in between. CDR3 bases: TGTGCCAGCAGCCCTGGGGGGGGATCCCCAAACACTGAAGCTTTCTTT. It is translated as CASSPGGGSPNTEAFF.

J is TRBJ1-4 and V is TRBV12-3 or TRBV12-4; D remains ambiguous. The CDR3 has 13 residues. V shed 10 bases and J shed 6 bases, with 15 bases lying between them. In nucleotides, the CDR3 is TGTGCCATTCGAGTCAGTTCAGATGAAAAACTGTTTTTT. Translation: CAIRVSSDEKLFF.

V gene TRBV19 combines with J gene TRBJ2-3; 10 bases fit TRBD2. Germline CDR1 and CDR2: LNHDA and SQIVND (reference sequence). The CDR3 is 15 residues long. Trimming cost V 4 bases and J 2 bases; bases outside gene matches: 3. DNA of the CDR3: TGTGCCAGTAGTACTAGCGGGAGTTTCACAGATACGCAGTATTTT. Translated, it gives CASSTSGSFTDTQYF.

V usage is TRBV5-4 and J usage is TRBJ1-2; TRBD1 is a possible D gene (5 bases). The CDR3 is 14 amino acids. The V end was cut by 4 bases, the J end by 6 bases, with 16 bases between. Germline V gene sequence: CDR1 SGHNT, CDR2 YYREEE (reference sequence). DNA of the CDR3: TGTGCCAGCAGCCCGGGACCTCCTTTAAATGGCTACACCTTC. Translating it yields CASSPGPPLNGYTF.

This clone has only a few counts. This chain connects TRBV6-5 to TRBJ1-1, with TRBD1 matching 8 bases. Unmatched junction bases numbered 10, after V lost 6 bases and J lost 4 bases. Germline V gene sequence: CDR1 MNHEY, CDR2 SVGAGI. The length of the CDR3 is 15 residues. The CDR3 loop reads CASRRGQDGLTEAFF. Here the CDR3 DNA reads TGTGCCAGCAGACGGGGACAGGACGGGCTCACTGAAGCTTTCTTT.

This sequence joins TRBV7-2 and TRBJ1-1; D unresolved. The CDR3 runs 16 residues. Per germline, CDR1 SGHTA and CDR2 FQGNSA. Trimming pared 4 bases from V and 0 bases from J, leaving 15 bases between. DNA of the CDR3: TGTGCCAGCAGCTCTACTCTTTCCCTTGTGAACACTGAAGCTTTCTTT. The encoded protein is CASSSTLSLVNTEAFF.

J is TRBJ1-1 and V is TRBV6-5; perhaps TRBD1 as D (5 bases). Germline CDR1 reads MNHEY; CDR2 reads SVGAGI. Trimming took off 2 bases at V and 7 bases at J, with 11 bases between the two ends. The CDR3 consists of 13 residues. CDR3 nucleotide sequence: TGTGCCAGCAGTTACAGCCAGGGTAGTGAAGCTTTCTTT. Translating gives CASSYSQGSEAFF.

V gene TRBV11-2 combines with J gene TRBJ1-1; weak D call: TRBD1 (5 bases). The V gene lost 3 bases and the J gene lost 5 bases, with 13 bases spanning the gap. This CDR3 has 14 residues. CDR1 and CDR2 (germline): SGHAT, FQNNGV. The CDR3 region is CASSFGGTYTEAFF. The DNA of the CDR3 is TGTGCCAGCAGCTTTGGGGGTACGTATACTGAAGCTTTCTTT. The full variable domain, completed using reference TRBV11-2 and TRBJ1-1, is EAGVAQSPRYKIIEKRQSVAFWCNPISGHATLYWYQQILGQGPKLLIQFQNNGVVDDSQLPKDRFSAERLKGVDSTLKIQPAKLEDSAVYLCASSFGGTYTEAFFGQGTRLTVV.

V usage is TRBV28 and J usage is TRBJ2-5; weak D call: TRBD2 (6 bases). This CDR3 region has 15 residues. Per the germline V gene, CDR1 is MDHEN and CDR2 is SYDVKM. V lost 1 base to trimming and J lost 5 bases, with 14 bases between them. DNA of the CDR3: TGTGCCAGCAGTTTATCCATGGGACTTGGGGAGACCCAGTACTTC. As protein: CASSLSMGLGETQYF.

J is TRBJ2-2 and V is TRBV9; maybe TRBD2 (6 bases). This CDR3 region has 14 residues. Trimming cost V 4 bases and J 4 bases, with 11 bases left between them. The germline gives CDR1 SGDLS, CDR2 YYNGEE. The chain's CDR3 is CASSLARGTGELFF. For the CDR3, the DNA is TGTGCCAGCAGCCTAGCGAGGGGCACCGGGGAGCTGTTTTTT.

CDR3 nucleotide sequence: TGTGCCAGCAGCTTTGGACTAGCGGGAGGCAATGAGCAGTTCTTC. Translating gives CASSFGLAGGNEQFF. The V call is TRBV7-2, the J call TRBJ2-1, with 14 bases that match TRBD2. From germline, CDR1 is SGHTA and CDR2 FQGNSA. The CDR3 is 15 amino acids. The trim removed 3 bases at V and 6 bases at J, leaving 1 base unmatched.

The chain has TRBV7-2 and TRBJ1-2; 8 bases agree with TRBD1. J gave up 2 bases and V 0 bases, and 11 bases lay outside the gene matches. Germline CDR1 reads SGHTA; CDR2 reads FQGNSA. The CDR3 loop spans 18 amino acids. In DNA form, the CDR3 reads TGTGCCAGCAGCTTAGCGGTAAACAGACAGGGGACAAACTATGGCTACACCTTC. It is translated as CASSLAVNRQGTNYGYTF. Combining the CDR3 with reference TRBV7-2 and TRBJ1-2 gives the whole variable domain GAGVSQSPSNKVTEKGKDVELRCDPISGHTALYWYRQSLGQGLEFLIYFQGNSAPDKSGLPSDRFSAERTGGSVSTLTIQRTQQEDSAVYLCASSLAVNRQGTNYGYTFGSGTRLTVV.

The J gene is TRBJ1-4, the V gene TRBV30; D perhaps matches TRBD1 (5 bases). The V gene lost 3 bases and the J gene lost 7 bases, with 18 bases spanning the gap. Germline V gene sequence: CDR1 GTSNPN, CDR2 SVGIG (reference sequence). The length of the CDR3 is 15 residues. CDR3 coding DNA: TGTGCCTGGAGGTCCTCGGGTGGGGCGGGTGAAAAACTGTTTTTT. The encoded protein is CAWRSSGGAGEKLFF.

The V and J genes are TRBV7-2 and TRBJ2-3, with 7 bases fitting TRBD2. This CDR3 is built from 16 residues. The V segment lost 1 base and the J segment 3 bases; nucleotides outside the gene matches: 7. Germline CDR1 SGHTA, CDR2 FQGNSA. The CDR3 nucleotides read TGTGCCAGCAGCTTAGTATGGGGGAGGGTAACAGATACGCAGTATTTT. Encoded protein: CASSLVWGRVTDTQYF.

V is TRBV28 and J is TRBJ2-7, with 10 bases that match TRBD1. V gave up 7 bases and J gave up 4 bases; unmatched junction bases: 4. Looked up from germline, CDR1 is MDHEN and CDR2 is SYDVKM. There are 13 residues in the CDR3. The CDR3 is CASTPGQGYEQYF. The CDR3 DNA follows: TGTGCCAGCACCCCGGGACAGGGGTACGAGCAGTACTTC.

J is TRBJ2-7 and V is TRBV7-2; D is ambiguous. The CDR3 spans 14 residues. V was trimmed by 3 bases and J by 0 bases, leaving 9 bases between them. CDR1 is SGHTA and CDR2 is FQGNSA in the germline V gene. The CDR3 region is CASSLGFPSYEQYF. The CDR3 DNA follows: TGTGCCAGCAGCTTGGGCTTCCCCTCCTACGAGCAGTACTTC.

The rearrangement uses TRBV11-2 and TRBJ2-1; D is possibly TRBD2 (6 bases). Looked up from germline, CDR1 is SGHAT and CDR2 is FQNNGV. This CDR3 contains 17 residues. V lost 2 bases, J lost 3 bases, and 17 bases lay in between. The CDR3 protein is CASSLNGQLAGYNEQFF. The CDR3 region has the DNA TGTGCCAGCAGCTTAAATGGTCAACTAGCAGGCTACAATGAGCAGTTCTTC.

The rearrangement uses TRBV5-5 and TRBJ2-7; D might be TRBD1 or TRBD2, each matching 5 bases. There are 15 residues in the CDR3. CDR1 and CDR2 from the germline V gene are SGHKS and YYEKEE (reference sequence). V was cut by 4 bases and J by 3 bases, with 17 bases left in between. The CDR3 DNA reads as TGTGCCAGCAGCCCAACCCGGGACGGAGGCTACGAGCAGTACTTC. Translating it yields CASSPTRDGGYEQYF.

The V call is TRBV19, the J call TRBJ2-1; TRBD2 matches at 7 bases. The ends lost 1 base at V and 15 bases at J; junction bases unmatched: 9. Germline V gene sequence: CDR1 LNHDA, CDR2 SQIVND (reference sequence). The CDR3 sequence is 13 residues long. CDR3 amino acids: CASSIAWTSSRFF. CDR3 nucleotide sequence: TGTGCCAGTAGTATAGCTTGGACTAGTTCGAGGTTCTTC.

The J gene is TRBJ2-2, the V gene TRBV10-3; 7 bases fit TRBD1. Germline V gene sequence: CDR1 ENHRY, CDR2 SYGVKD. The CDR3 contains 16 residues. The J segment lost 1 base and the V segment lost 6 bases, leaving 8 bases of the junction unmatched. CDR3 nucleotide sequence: TGTGCCATCAGACCAGTCGGGACAGAGAACACCGGGGAGCTGTTTTTT. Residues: CAIRPVGTENTGELFF.

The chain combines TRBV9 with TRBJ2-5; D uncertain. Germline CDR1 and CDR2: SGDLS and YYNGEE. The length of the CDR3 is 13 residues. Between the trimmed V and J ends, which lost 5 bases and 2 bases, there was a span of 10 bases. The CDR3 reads CASSRLNQETQYF. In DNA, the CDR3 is TGTGCCAGCAGTAGGTTGAATCAAGAGACCCAGTACTTC.

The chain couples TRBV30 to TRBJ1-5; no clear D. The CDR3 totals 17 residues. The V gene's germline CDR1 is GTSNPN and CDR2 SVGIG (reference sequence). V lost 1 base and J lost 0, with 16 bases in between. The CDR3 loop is CAWSASNRPNSNQPQHF. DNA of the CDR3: TGTGCCTGGAGTGCATCGAACAGACCTAATAGCAATCAGCCCCAGCATTTT. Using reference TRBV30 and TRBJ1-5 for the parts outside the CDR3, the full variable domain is SQTIHQWPATLVQPVGSPLSLECTVEGTSNPNLYWYRQAAGRGLQLLFYSVGIGQISSEVPQNLSASRPQDRQFILSSKKLLLSDSGFYLCAWSASNRPNSNQPQHFGDGTRLSIL.

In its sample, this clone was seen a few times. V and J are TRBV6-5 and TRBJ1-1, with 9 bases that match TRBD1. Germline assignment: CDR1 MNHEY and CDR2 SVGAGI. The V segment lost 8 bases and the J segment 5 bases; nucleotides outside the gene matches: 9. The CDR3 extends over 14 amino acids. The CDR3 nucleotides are TGTGCCAGCCACCGGGACAGGGTTGTTACTGAAGCTTTCTTT. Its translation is CASHRDRVVTEAFF.